The present T cell receptor beta chain was sequenced within a study of blood T cell repertoires in COVID-19. As for the study in general: PBMCs, B-cell-depleted T cells, or T cells provided the cDNA or gDNA that made up the material.

Data came from immunoSEQ multiplex PCR; TCRdb stores just in-frame clones and leaves some out. The repertoire holds about 190,000 clones, with roughly 84% as singletons. Germline-derived CDR1 and CDR2 are SGHDT and YYEEEE. The CDR3 has 12 amino acids. Deletions cut 2 bases from V and 3 bases from J, with 2 bases between. This TCR came from a human donor in a cohort sampled during active COVID-19. Sequencing was performed on peripheral blood. The J gene is TRBJ2-2, the V gene TRBV5-6; D remains ambiguous. The CDR3 here is CASSFYTGELFF. The CDR3 nucleotides are TGTGCCAGCAGCTTCTACACCGGGGAGCTGTTTTTT.